The clone carrying this T cell receptor (beta chain) was counted only a few times. Its antigen is unidentified. The entry originates in a study of shared clonotypes between healthy human individuals. Broader study findings: With a handful of donors compared, about 5% of naive CD4 clonotypes were shared. Incomplete sequencing of sorted subsets was indicated by rarefaction despite large depth.

The germline V gene has CDR1 MNHEY and CDR2 SVGAGI. Trimming removed 3 bases at V and 4 bases at J, with 12 bases between. The CDR3 spans 14 residues. Free of recent acute infections or vaccinations, the donors were healthy HIV-negative adults. Researchers divided each subset's genomic DNA evenly across several immunoSEQ plates. Sequencing used immunoSEQ multiplex PCR; TCRdb keeps in-frame clones, though not all of them. Counted here are some 1,100,000 clones, approximately 80% occurring once; the ten biggest clones make up approximately 0.5%. The source of this sequence is a man younger than 35 in good health. Some clones in this sample may be carry-over from other donors' samples. Sequenced: memory CD4+ T cells from PBMCs. The subset: CD45RA-negative fraction. The chain couples TRBV6-5 to TRBJ1-2; D gene unclear. CDR3 DNA sequence: TGTGCCAGCAGTTATTTCCCCGTGGGCTATGGCTACACCTTC. Translating it yields CASSYFPVGYGYTF.